This record covers a single T cell receptor beta chain. The target antigen is unknown. The CDR3 has 13 amino acids. Trimming removed 6 bases at V and 4 bases at J, with 14 bases between. Germline CDR1 is SQVTM and CDR2 is ANQGSEA. Constant-segment primers and 5'RACE yielded cDNA libraries for TCR alpha and TCR beta, each carrying sample barcodes and UMIs. Via MiXCR, TCRdb re-called the 5' RACE reads, giving one row per CDR3 protein. Seen here are about 470,000 distinct CDR3 sequences, around a quarter observed once, and the top ten hold under 15%. The sample originates from a study of T-cell memory formation after mild COVID-19. Points from the study as a whole: Among CD4+ contracting clones, most were CM and EM, and CD8+ ones EMRA.

This sequence joins TRBV29-1 and TRBJ2-3; D is perhaps TRBD2 (7 bases). Sequencing input: PBMCs or a T cell subset sorted from them (not recorded which). The receptor's source is an adult woman who had mild COVID-19 (a few samples of this study predate the infection). Cell type and time point are not known. The CDR3 nucleotides read TGCAGCGTGCACGGGGGGCGGGCAGATACGCAGTATTTT. This gives the protein CSVHGGRADTQYF.